These T cell receptor beta chains were read from a single sample in a study of technical replicates of blood from a handful of donors. Libraries were prepared by immunoSEQ multiplex PCR; TCRdb keeps only in-frame clonotypes and omits some of them. This sample yields 70,000 to 90,000 clones, of which 90% to 95% are seen a single time; approximately 0.25% belongs to the top ten. Sequenced input: T cells isolated from PBMCs. The receptor source for this set is a human donor in good health. The CDR3 runs from the conserved cysteine through the conserved F or W. D genes are given only for firm matches. Clone size is stated in some rows and not others, as once, few, many or a class when expanded.

j_call d_call clone_size v_call cdr3_aa cdr3_nt
TRBJ2-2 NA NA TRBV6-1 CASSDWTDITGELFF TGTGCCAGCAGTGACTGGACAGACATAACCGGGGAGCTGTTTTTT
TRBJ1-1 TRBD1 NA TRBV28 CASSIGTGGTEAFF TGTGCCAGCAGCATCGGGACAGGGGGCACTGAAGCTTTCTTT
TRBJ2-7 NA NA TRBV2 CASSPRRSVSSYEQYF TGTGCCAGCAGTCCAAGGCGGTCGGTCAGCTCCTACGAGCAGTACTTC
TRBJ1-1 NA NA TRBV6-5 CASSYWSGEGTEAFF TGTGCCAGCAGTTACTGGAGTGGCGAAGGCACTGAAGCTTTCTTT
TRBJ1-5 NA NA TRBV4-1 CASSQGTAGNQPQHF TGCGCCAGCAGCCAAGGGACCGCAGGGAATCAGCCCCAGCATTTT
TRBJ1-5 TRBD1 NA TRBV7-4 CASSLGGQGGQPQHF TGTGCCAGCAGCTTAGGGGGACAGGGGGGACAGCCCCAGCATTTT
TRBJ2-1 TRBD2 NA TRBV28 CASRRGASGGYNEQFF TGTGCCAGCAGAAGAGGGGCCAGCGGGGGATACAATGAGCAGTTCTTC
TRBJ1-3 NA NA TRBV2 CASMAGSGNTIYF TGTGCCAGCATGGCTGGCTCTGGAAACACCATATATTTT
TRBJ2-7 NA NA TRBV14 CASSPAALIGEQYF TGTGCCAGCAGCCCTGCGGCCTTAATTGGAGAGCAGTACTTC
TRBJ2-7 TRBD2 NA TRBV5-6 CASSSSYAGTREYEQYF TGTGCCAGCAGCTCCAGCTATGCCGGGACGCGGGAGTACGAGCAGTACTTC
TRBJ2-3 TRBD2 NA TRBV6-1 CASSELAGGGDTQYF TGTGCCAGCAGTGAACTAGCGGGAGGTGGGGATACGCAGTATTTT
TRBJ1-5 NA once TRBV12-5 CASGLVWIQPYSNQPQHF TGTGCTAGTGGTTTGGTTTGGATACAGCCCTATAGCAATCAGCCCCAGCATTTT
TRBJ2-3 NA NA TRBV2 CASVERGMTDTQYF TGTGCCAGCGTAGAACGGGGAATGACAGATACGCAGTATTTT
TRBJ2-7 TRBD1 NA TRBV10-3 CAISEGDRRLYEQYF TGTGCCATCAGTGAGGGGGACAGGCGGCTGTACGAGCAGTACTTC
TRBJ2-3 NA NA TRBV27 CASGQFNTQYF TGTGCCAGCGGTCAGTTTAATACGCAGTATTTT
TRBJ2-7 TRBD2 once TRBV6-5 CASTDGGGYEQYF TGTGCCAGCACCGACGGGGGGGGCTACGAGCAGTACTTC
TRBJ1-1 NA NA TRBV12-2 CASPIKTANTEAFF TGTGCAAGCCCGATTAAGACAGCGAACACTGAAGCTTTCTTT
TRBJ2-7 TRBD1 NA TRBV27 CASSAGDSASYEQYF TGTGCCAGCAGCGCTGGGGACAGCGCCTCCTACGAGCAGTACTTC
TRBJ2-7 NA NA TRBV2 CASARGTPPYEQYF TGTGCCAGCGCCCGCGGGACCCCTCCTTACGAGCAGTACTTC
TRBJ1-2 NA NA TRBV6-5 CASKEEGRLTYGYTF TGTGCCAGCAAGGAGGAGGGCAGACTAACGTATGGCTACACCTTC
TRBJ2-7 NA NA TRBV4-1 CASSQAVSYEQYF TGCGCCAGCAGCCAAGCTGTATCCTACGAGCAGTACTTC
TRBJ2-1 TRBD2 NA TRBV23-1 CASSQRGGREQFF TGCGCCAGCAGTCAACGGGGGGGTAGAGAGCAGTTCTTC